This passage covers 18 T cell receptor beta chains from one sample sequenced in a study of blood T cell repertoires in COVID-19. Here immunoSEQ multiplex PCR was the method, and the copy in TCRdb shows in-frame clones only, minus some. The sample yields some 130,000 clones, around 73% seen once. The sequenced sample consisted of peripheral blood. The receptor source for this set is a man between 60 and 75 years old who had recovered from COVID-19.

The gene calls are TRBV29-1 and TRBJ2-7; D is undetermined. Trimming removed 4 bases from V and 2 bases from J, with 9 bases in between. Germline values: CDR1 SQVTM, CDR2 ANQGSEA. The CDR3 covers 12 residues. The CDR3 bases are TGCAGCGTTGCACTCCCGGCCTACGAGCAGTACTTC. Translated: CSVALPAYEQYF.

The chain is built from TRBV10-3 and TRBJ1-2; no definite D call. V dropped 6 bases and J dropped 0 bases, with 8 bases sitting between them. The CDR3 totals 13 residues. Germline V gene data show CDR1 as ENHRY and CDR2 as SYGVKD. CDR3 region: CAIRQEANYGYTF. The CDR3 DNA follows: TGTGCCATCAGGCAGGAAGCTAACTATGGCTACACCTTC.

The rearrangement joins TRBV6-5 to TRBJ1-3; the match to TRBD1 covers 9 bases. Trimming removed 6 bases from V and 4 bases from J; junction bases left unmatched: 7. Looked up from germline, CDR1 is MNHEY and CDR2 is SVGAGI. There are 15 residues in the CDR3. CDR3 sequence reads: CASRGTGSSGNTIYF. CDR3 bases: TGTGCCAGCAGAGGGACAGGGTCCTCAGGAAACACCATATATTTT.

As for this clone: A read error may produce the germline difference seen at one junction end. This chain links TRBV7-7 with TRBJ2-5; TRBD2 matches at 9 bases. The CDR3 length is 17 residues. Germline lookup yields CDR1 SSHAT and CDR2 FNYEAQ (reference sequence). CDR3 sequence (DNA): TGTGCTAGCAGCTTAGCGGGCGGAGCGGGAGGAGGAGAGACCCAGTACTTC. Its translation: CASSLAGGAGGGETQYF. The entire variable domain, with the rest obtained from reference TRBV7-7 and TRBJ2-5, is as follows: GAGVSQSPRYKVTKRGQDVTLRCDPISSHATLYWYQQALGQGPEFLTYFNYEAQPDKSGLPSDRFSAERPEGSISTLTIQRTEQRDSAMYRCASSLAGGAGGGETQYFGPGTRLLVL.

This clone has just one count. J is TRBJ2-5 and V is TRBV7-8; D unresolved. Germline-derived CDR1 and CDR2 are SGHVS and FQNEAQ. V was cut by 0 bases and J by 5 bases, with 10 bases left in between. This CDR3 has 14 amino acids. The CDR3 sequence is CASSLADPRETQYF. The CDR3 nucleotides read TGTGCCAGCAGCTTAGCTGACCCGAGGGAGACCCAGTACTTC.

This clone was observed a handful of times. This rearrangement joins TRBV29-1 to TRBJ1-1, with 7 positions matching TRBD1. Germline values: CDR1 SQVTM, CDR2 ANQGSEA. This CDR3 spans 15 amino acids. Trimming cost V 0 bases and J 9 bases; bases outside gene matches: 13. In DNA form, the CDR3 reads TGCAGCGTTGAAGAAGGGGCGGGACAGTCACCAAAAGCTTTCTTT. It yields the protein CSVEEGAGQSPKAFF.

This chain links TRBV7-9 with TRBJ2-7; possible D gene TRBD1, 5 bases. The V end was cut by 3 bases, the J end by 2 bases, with 8 bases between. The CDR3 sequence is 13 residues long. Germline assignment: CDR1 SEHNR and CDR2 FQNEAQ (reference sequence). CDR3 residues: CASSLAGTYEQYF. The CDR3 region has the DNA TGTGCCAGCAGCTTGGCAGGGACCTACGAGCAGTACTTC.

The J gene is TRBJ1-5, the V gene TRBV10-3; 9 bases are a match to TRBD1. J lost 0 bases, V lost 0 bases, and 0 bases had no gene match. Germline CDR1 and CDR2: ENHRY and SYGVKD. The CDR3 runs 16 residues. CDR3 nucleotide sequence: TGTGCCATCAGTGAGTCGGGACAGGGTAGCAATCAGCCCCAGCATTTT. Translated, it gives CAISESGQGSNQPQHF.

V gene TRBV18 combines with J gene TRBJ1-1, with D possibly matching TRBD1 (5 bases). Germline V gene lookup returns CDR1 KGHSH and CDR2 LQKENI. The CDR3 is 14 residues long. The V and J ends lost 1 base and 5 bases respectively, with 11 bases between them. CDR3 nucleotide sequence: TGTGCCAGCTCACCACGGCAGGGAGGAACTGAAGCTTTCTTT. This gives the protein CASSPRQGGTEAFF.

The chain couples TRBV30 to TRBJ1-5; no clear D gene. Germline CDR1 GTSNPN, CDR2 SVGIG (reference sequence). The ends were cut back, 2 bases at V and 2 bases at J, with 10 bases in the middle. The CDR3 covers 14 residues. The CDR3 sequence is CAWSTLSGNQPQHF. DNA of the CDR3: TGTGCCTGGAGTACCCTTTCGGGCAATCAGCCCCAGCATTTT.

The chain recombines TRBV5-6 with TRBJ2-7; D is perhaps TRBD1 (6 bases). Trimming pared 6 bases from V and 2 bases from J, leaving 15 bases between. The CDR3 has 14 residues. The V gene's germline CDR1 is SGHDT and CDR2 YYEEEE. DNA of the CDR3: TGTGCCAGCAACCTCCAGGGGTTTCCCTACGAGCAGTACTTC. Protein sequence: CASNLQGFPYEQYF. The whole variable domain, filled in from reference TRBV5-6 and TRBJ2-7, reads DAGVTQSPTHLIKTRGQQVTLRCSPKSGHDTVSWYQQALGQGPQFIFQYYEEEERQRGNFPDRFSGHQFPNYSSELNVNALLLGDSALYLCASNLQGFPYEQYFGPGTRLTVT.

This clone was counted a single time. The chain combines TRBV19 with TRBJ2-5; 10 positions agree with TRBD2. The J segment lost 2 bases and the V segment lost 2 bases, leaving 5 bases of the junction unmatched. Germline V CDR1 and CDR2: LNHDA, SQIVND (reference sequence). The CDR3 extends over 16 amino acids. DNA of the CDR3: TGTGCCAGTAGTATAATAGCGGGAGGTCGGCAAGAGACCCAGTACTTC. Amino acids: CASSIIAGGRQETQYF.

V is TRBV30 and J is TRBJ1-1; D is possibly TRBD1 (6 bases). The germline CDR1 and CDR2 sequences are GTSNPN and SVGIG (reference sequence). The CDR3 has 11 amino acids. Trimming took 7 bases from V and 3 from J, leaving 9 bases between them. This CDR3 reads CAYRQDTEAFF. The CDR3 nucleotides are TGTGCCTACAGACAGGACACTGAAGCTTTCTTT.

The chain carries TRBV3-1 (or the pseudogene TRBV3-2) and TRBJ2-7; no firm D call. This CDR3 has 12 residues. Trimming left V 0 bases short and J 6 bases short, with 6 bases between. Germline CDR1 LGHDT, CDR2 YNNKEL (reference sequence). The CDR3 DNA is TGTGCCAGCAGCCAAGATCTTGTCGAGCAGTACTTC. Its protein is CASSQDLVEQYF.

CDR3: CASSSGLAGGRGTDTQYF. CDR3 coding DNA: TGTGCCAGCAGCTCGGGACTAGCGGGGGGCAGGGGCACAGATACGCAGTATTTT. This chain connects TRBV11-3 to TRBJ2-3; 15 bases map to TRBD2. CDR3 length: 18 amino acids. V lost 4 bases to trimming and J lost 1 base; unmatched junction nucleotides: 6. Germline CDR1 and CDR2: SGHNT and YENEEA. The entire variable domain, with the rest obtained from reference TRBV11-3 and TRBJ2-3, is as follows: EAGVVQSPRYKIIEKKQPVAFWCNPISGHNTLYWYLQNLGQGPELLIRYENEEAVDDSQLPKDRFSAERLKGVDSTLKIQPAELGDSAVYLCASSSGLAGGRGTDTQYFGPGTRLTVL.

The CDR3 region is CASSLASGGTGELFF. As DNA, the CDR3 is TGTGCCAGCAGCTTGGCTAGCGGGGGGACCGGGGAGCTGTTTTTT. This sequence joins TRBV5-4 and TRBJ2-2; 11 nucleotides match TRBD2. The CDR3 runs to 15 residues. V gave up 0 bases and J gave up 5 bases; unmatched junction bases: 0. Per the germline V gene, CDR1 is SGHNT and CDR2 is YYREEE (reference sequence).

A single count supports this clone. This rearrangement joins TRBV28 to TRBJ2-2; TRBD2 is a possible D gene (5 bases). The germline V and J ends were trimmed by 7 bases and 4 bases, with 13 bases remaining between them. Germline values: CDR1 MDHEN, CDR2 SYDVKM. The CDR3 loop spans 14 amino acids. CDR3 sequence: CASTFRGSTGELFF. As DNA, the CDR3 is TGTGCCAGCACCTTCCGAGGGAGCACCGGGGAGCTGTTTTTT. Filled out from reference TRBV28 and TRBJ2-2, the complete variable domain reads DVKVTQSSRYLVKRTGEKVFLECVQDMDHENMFWYRQDPGLGLRLIYFSYDVKMKEKGDIPEGYSVSREKKERFSLILESASTNQTSMYLCASTFRGSTGELFFGEGSRLTVL.

In its sample, this clone was seen many times. This chain uses TRBV4-1 with TRBJ2-1; D is uncertain. V lost 3 bases, J lost 1 base, and 10 bases lay in between. The CDR3 has 15 residues. CDR1 and CDR2 from the germline V gene are MGHRA and YSYEKL. This CDR3 reads CASSHPPGSYNEQFF. Written as DNA, the CDR3 is TGCGCCAGCAGCCACCCCCCCGGGTCCTACAATGAGCAGTTCTTC.